What follows are 19 T cell receptor beta chains derived from one specimen sequenced in a study of a mutant IDH1 vaccine in newly diagnosed glioma. Clones were sequenced by immunoSEQ multiplex PCR, and TCRdb holds only the in-frame ones, with some missing. The sample holds around 94,000 clones, roughly 91% seen once. These receptors' antigens are unknown. Stated time point: week 47, end of study. With topical imiquimod, each dose of the vaccine consisted of 300 ug of mutant IDH1 20-mer peptide. Material: PBMCs, obtained from a glioma patient whose treatment included an IDH1 peptide vaccine. The receptors originated from a woman aged 45-59 years with glioma.

This rearrangement joins TRBV9 to TRBJ2-4; 9 bases agree with TRBD2. Looked up from germline, CDR1 is SGDLS and CDR2 is YYNGEE. CDR3 size: 13 residues. This CDR3 is CDPREGTKNIQYF. The CDR3 DNA follows: TGTGACCCGCGGGAGGGAACCAAAAACATTCAGTACTTC. The full variable domain, in which reference TRBV9 and TRBJ2-4 provide the parts outside the CDR3, is DSGVTQTPKHLITATGQRVTLRCSPRSGDLSVYWYQQSLDQGLQFLIQYYNGEERAKGNILERFSAQQFPDLHSELNLSSLELGDSALYFCDPREGTKNIQYFGAGTRLSVL.

The chain links TRBV6-1 to TRBJ1-2; D call uncertain. Trimming pared 0 bases from V and 2 bases from J, leaving 10 bases between. Germline values: CDR1 MNHNS, CDR2 SASEGT. This CDR3 comprises 15 residues. The CDR3: CASSEALQTNYGYTF. The DNA for the CDR3 is TGTGCCAGCAGTGAAGCGCTTCAGACGAACTATGGCTACACCTTC.

This clone has just a few counts. The V gene is TRBV11-2, the J gene TRBJ1-6; TRBD1 agrees at 7 bases. Germline values: CDR1 SGHAT, CDR2 FQNNGV. Trimming took 4 bases from V and 7 from J; bases not matched to a gene: 7. The CDR3 spans 15 residues. CDR3 amino acids: CASSSMGQTNSPLHF. CDR3 coding DNA: TGTGCCAGCAGCTCTATGGGACAGACAAATTCACCCCTCCACTTT.

The table lists this clone with a count of one. The chain recombines TRBV12-5 with TRBJ1-2, with D unresolved. Trimming left V 7 bases short and J 2 bases short, with 5 bases between. CDR1 LGHNT and CDR2 FRNRAP come from the germline V gene. The CDR3 sequence is 11 residues long. The DNA for the CDR3 is TGTGCTAGTGAGATGAACTATGGCTACACCTTC. Its protein product is CASEMNYGYTF.

This clone was counted a single time. The rearrangement joins TRBV10-3 to TRBJ1-5; D is unclear. Germline V gives CDR1 ENHRY, CDR2 SYGVKD. The CDR3 is made up of 13 amino acids. V was trimmed by 6 bases and J by 4 bases, leaving 10 bases between them. Written as DNA, the CDR3 is TGTGCCATCAGGGCGGACGCAAATCAGCCCCAGCATTTT. This translates into CAIRADANQPQHF.

The CDR3 loop is CASSQVALAGPNEQFF. The CDR3 nucleotides are TGCGCCAGCAGCCAAGTTGCCCTAGCAGGCCCAAATGAGCAGTTCTTC. V gene TRBV4-1 combines with J gene TRBJ2-1; tentative D call: TRBD2 (5 bases). There are 16 residues in the CDR3. CDR1 is MGHRA and CDR2 is YSYEKL in the germline V gene. V was shortened by 1 base and J by 7 bases, with 17 bases between the two germline ends.

The V call is TRBV2, the J call TRBJ2-1; D possibly uses TRBD1 or TRBD2 (6 bases each). CDR3 length: 15 residues. Trimming took off 6 bases at V and 7 bases at J, with 19 bases between the two ends. Germline lookup yields CDR1 SNHLY and CDR2 FYNNEI. CDR3 protein: CASRPKTGARNEQFF. In DNA, the CDR3 is TGTGCCAGCAGACCGAAGACGGGGGCGCGGAATGAGCAGTTCTTC.

The V call is TRBV6-5, the J call TRBJ2-5; D is undetermined. TRBJ2-7 matches the DNA end more closely, so the J call is doubtful. This CDR3 comprises 14 residues. Germline CDR1 and CDR2: MNHEY and SVGAGI. CDR3 sequence: CASSYSEGLGEQYF. Written as DNA, the CDR3 is TGTGCCAGCAGTTACTCCGAAGGCCTGGGCGAGCAGTACTTC.

The chain has TRBV28 and TRBJ1-1; D possibly corresponds to TRBD1 (5 bases). CDR3 length: 15 amino acids. CDR1 is MDHEN and CDR2 is SYDVKM in the germline V gene. The V end lost 4 bases, the J end lost 1 base, and 13 bases lay between the germline ends. CDR3: CASSSGGRENTEAFF. The CDR3, as DNA: TGTGCCAGCAGTTCCGGGGGACGGGAGAACACTGAAGCTTTCTTT.

The chain employs TRBV30 and TRBJ1-2, with 7 bases that match TRBD1. The CDR3 loop spans 13 amino acids. The ends lost 3 bases at V and 5 bases at J; junction bases unmatched: 6. CDR1 is GTSNPN, CDR2 SVGIG, per germline (reference sequence). The CDR3 sequence: CAWRDRAGYGYTF. CDR3 sequence (DNA): TGTGCCTGGAGAGACAGGGCAGGGTATGGCTACACCTTC. Together with reference TRBV30 and TRBJ1-2, the CDR3 gives the full variable domain: SQTIHQWPATLVQPVGSPLSLECTVEGTSNPNLYWYRQAAGRGLQLLFYSVGIGQISSEVPQNLSASRPQDRQFILSSKKLLLSDSGFYLCAWRDRAGYGYTFGSGTRLTVV.

This chain connects TRBV5-1 to TRBJ2-1; D ambiguous. CDR1 is SGHRS and CDR2 is YFSETQ in the germline V gene. This CDR3 spans 13 amino acids. V shed 0 bases and J shed 9 bases, with 10 bases lying between them. The CDR3 sequence is CASSLDSIGEQFF. In DNA form, the CDR3 reads TGCGCCAGCAGCTTGGACAGTATCGGTGAGCAGTTCTTC.

The chain couples TRBV5-1 to TRBJ2-7; D may be TRBD1 (6 bases). This CDR3 spans 14 amino acids. Trimming cost V 1 base and J 3 bases, with 11 bases left between them. Germline loops: CDR1 SGHRS, CDR2 YFSETQ. This CDR3 reads CASSLRDKNYEQYF. The CDR3 DNA sequence: TGCGCCAGCAGCTTGCGGGACAAAAACTACGAGCAGTACTTC. The variable domain in full, with the rest retrieved from reference TRBV5-1 and TRBJ2-7, is KAGVTQTPRYLIKTRGQQVTLSCSPISGHRSVSWYQQTPGQGLQFLFEYFSETQRNKGNFPGRFSGRQFSNSRSEMNVSTLELGDSALYLCASSLRDKNYEQYFGPGTRLTVT.

The chain joins TRBV7-2 to TRBJ2-2; 9 bases match TRBD1. Germline CDR1 SGHTA, CDR2 FQGNSA. J was trimmed by 2 bases and V by 7 bases; bases with no gene match: 11. The CDR3 spans 17 residues. The CDR3 sequence is CASNRQPGQGNTGELFF. The CDR3 DNA is TGTGCCAGCAACCGTCAACCGGGACAGGGTAACACCGGGGAGCTGTTTTTT.

In DNA form, the CDR3 reads TGTGCCAGCAGTGTGACCCGGGACAGGGGATCGTTAGCCTATGGCTACACCTTC. Translated: CASSVTRDRGSLAYGYTF. This sequence joins TRBV6-1 and TRBJ1-2; 10 bases align to TRBD1. The CDR3 is made up of 18 amino acids. Germline CDR1 is MNHNS and CDR2 is SASEGT. The V segment lost 4 bases and the J segment 4 bases; nucleotides outside the gene matches: 15.

The chain employs TRBV30 and TRBJ2-3, with a tentative D call TRBD1 (6 bases). The CDR3 sequence is 14 residues long. Per the germline V gene, CDR1 is GTSNPN and CDR2 is SVGIG (reference sequence). Trimming removed 4 bases at V and 2 bases at J, with 13 bases between. The CDR3 here is CAWTRGRHTDTQYF. In nucleotides, the CDR3 is TGTGCCTGGACCAGGGGCAGACACACAGATACGCAGTATTTT.

In this sample, this clone turned up once. This chain uses TRBV11-3 with TRBJ1-1; 9 bases are a match to TRBD1. The germline V gene encodes CDR1 SGHNT and CDR2 YENEEA. J gave up 4 bases and V 5 bases, and 8 bases lay outside the gene matches. The CDR3 runs 15 residues. DNA of the CDR3: TGTGCCAGCAGCCCAGGGGGGACAGGGTCCACTGAAGCTTTCTTT. This translates into CASSPGGTGSTEAFF.

The J gene is TRBJ1-1, the V gene TRBV2; no definite D call. The germline CDR1 and CDR2 sequences are SNHLY and FYNNEI. Trimming left V 4 bases short and J 1 base short, with 7 bases between. The CDR3 spans 13 residues. DNA for the CDR3: TGTGCCAGCAGTGCGAGGGAGAACACTGAAGCTTTCTTT. Protein sequence: CASSARENTEAFF. The full variable domain, in which reference TRBV2 and TRBJ1-1 provide the parts outside the CDR3, is EPEVTQTPSHQVTQMGQEVILRCVPISNHLYFYWYRQILGQKVEFLVSFYNNEISEKSEIFDDQFSVERPDGSNFTLKIRSTKLEDSAMYFCASSARENTEAFFGQGTRLTVV.

V and J are TRBV29-1 and TRBJ2-1; D remains ambiguous. CDR1 is SQVTM and CDR2 is ANQGSEA in the germline V gene. The CDR3 spans 12 residues. Trimming pared 4 bases from V and 7 bases from J, leaving 11 bases between. CDR3 DNA: TGCAGCGTTGGTTTCAGTCCGAATGAGCAGTTCTTC. It is translated as CSVGFSPNEQFF.

The chain carries TRBV19 and TRBJ2-5; 9 positions agree with TRBD1. V was pared by 5 bases and J by 1 base, with 5 bases of the junction left unmatched. Germline assignment: CDR1 LNHDA and CDR2 SQIVND (reference sequence). The CDR3 is 15 amino acids. In DNA, the CDR3 is TGTGCCAGTAGTCCCCGGACAGGGGCCCAAGAGACCCAGTACTTC. It is translated as CASSPRTGAQETQYF.